This is a list of T cell receptor beta chains from one sample in a study of blood T cell repertoires in COVID-19. Measured with immunoSEQ multiplex PCR; TCRdb has only the in-frame clones, and not every one. The repertoire holds 100,000 to 150,000 clones, with about 70% as singletons. The sequencing input was peripheral blood. Receptors originate from a woman aged 70-85 years with acute or convalescent COVID-19. Both conserved end residues are part of each CDR3. A D gene is named only where the DNA matches it firmly. Not every row has a clone size; where given, it reads once, few, many or a size class.

>TRBJ2-7|TRBV28|TRBD2|.
CASSPAGLAADEQYF
TGTGCCAGCAGCCCCGCCGGACTAGCGGCAGACGAGCAGTACTTC
>TRBJ2-3|TRBV5-1|.|once
CASSGRARGVDTQYF
TGCGCCAGCAGCGGCCGGGCCAGGGGTGTAGATACGCAGTATTTT
>TRBJ1-1|TRBV19|.|.
CASSMYGGDTEAFF
TGTGCCAGTAGTATGTACGGAGGAGACACTGAAGCTTTCTTT
>TRBJ1-5|TRBV19|TRBD1|.
CASSRQGAESNQPQHF
TGTGCCAGTAGTCGGCAGGGGGCCGAAAGCAATCAGCCCCAGCATTTT
>TRBJ2-7|TRBV15|.|.
CATSRAPVYEQYF
TGTGCCACCAGCAGAGCTCCCGTCTACGAGCAGTACTTC
>TRBJ2-7|TRBV28|TRBD2|.
CASSTTSGSSYEQYF
TGTGCCAGCAGTACGACTAGCGGGAGTAGCTACGAGCAGTACTTC
>TRBJ2-6|TRBV5-1|TRBD1|.
CASSLWTGGAGANVLTF
TGCGCCAGCAGCTTGTGGACAGGGGGCGCTGGGGCCAACGTCCTGACTTTC
>TRBJ2-7|TRBV7-9|.|.
CASSLAGGGEQYF
TGTGCCAGCAGCTTAGCGGGGGGAGGCGAGCAGTACTTC
>TRBJ1-2|TRBV4-2|TRBD1|.
CASSPGQTNYGYTF
TGTGCCAGCAGCCCGGGACAGACAAACTATGGCTACACCTTC
>TRBJ2-7|TRBV7-9|TRBD1|.
CASSLEQGPMEQYF
TGTGCCAGCAGCTTAGAACAGGGGCCTATGGAGCAGTACTTC
>TRBJ2-3|TRBV5-6|TRBD2|.
CASSLQGLAPDTQYF
TGTGCCAGCAGCTTGCAAGGACTAGCGCCAGATACGCAGTATTTT
>TRBJ2-5|TRBV6-5|TRBD1|once
CASSYEGASKETQYF
TGTGCCAGCAGTTACGAGGGGGCAAGTAAGGAGACCCAGTACTTC
>TRBJ1-5|TRBV4-1|.|.
CASSQVPGSNQPQHF
TGCGCCAGCAGCCAAGTACCAGGGAGCAATCAGCCCCAGCATTTT
>TRBJ2-5|TRBV5-1|TRBD1|.
CASSLAPGQGLRETQYF
TGCGCCAGCAGCTTGGCCCCCGGACAGGGGTTACGGGAGACCCAGTACTTC
>TRBJ1-2|TRBV7-8|TRBD1|once
CASSTDRGNGYTF
TGTGCCAGCAGCACTGACAGGGGTAATGGCTACACCTTC
>TRBJ2-3|TRBV12-3/TRBV12-4|.|.
CASRKTDTQYF
TGTGCCAGCAGAAAGACTGATACGCAGTATTTT
>TRBJ2-1|TRBV7-9|TRBD2|many
CASSEYSGTPPEQFF
TGTGCCAGCAGCGAATATAGCGGGACTCCCCCTGAGCAGTTCTTC
>TRBJ1-2|TRBV10-2|.|.
CASSTPNYGYTF
TGCGCCAGCAGTACTCCTAACTATGGCTACACCTTC
>TRBJ2-7|TRBV5-6|.|.
CASSFGQGEQYF
TGTGCCAGCAGCTTTGGCCAGGGAGAGCAGTACTTC
>TRBJ1-6|TRBV6-5|.|.
CASIGGAWDNSPLHF
TGTGCCAGCATCGGGGGGGCTTGGGATAATTCACCCCTCCACTTT
>TRBJ2-1|TRBV5-1|TRBD2|once
CASSLIPSGGHNEQFF
TGCGCCAGCAGCTTAATCCCTAGCGGGGGGCACAATGAGCAGTTCTTC
>TRBJ2-3|TRBV5-8|TRBD2|.
CASSLEGTSGRRTDF
TGTGCCAGCAGCTTGGAAGGGACTAGCGGGAGGAGGACGGATTTT
>TRBJ2-2|TRBV5-4|TRBD1|.
CASMKGDSNTGELFF
TGTGCCAGCATGAAGGGGGACAGTAACACCGGGGAGCTGTTTTTT
>TRBJ1-2|TRBV7-9|TRBD1|.
CASSPRQGLYGYTF
TGTGCCAGCAGCCCCCGACAGGGCCTCTATGGCTACACCTTC